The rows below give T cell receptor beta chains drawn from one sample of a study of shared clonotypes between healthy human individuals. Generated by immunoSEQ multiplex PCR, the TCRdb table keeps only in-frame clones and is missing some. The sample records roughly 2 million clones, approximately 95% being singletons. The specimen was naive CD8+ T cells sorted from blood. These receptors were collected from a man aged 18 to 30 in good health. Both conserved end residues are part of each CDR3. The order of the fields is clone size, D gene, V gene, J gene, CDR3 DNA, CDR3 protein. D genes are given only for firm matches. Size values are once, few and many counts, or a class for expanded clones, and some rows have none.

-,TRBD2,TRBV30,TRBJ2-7,TGTGCCTGGAACCTGGGGGGGTTAGGTGAGCAGTACTTC,CAWNLGGLGEQYF
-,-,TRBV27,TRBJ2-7,TGTGCCAGCAGTTTAAGGGGGGCAGCCTACGAGCAGTACTTC,CASSLRGAAYEQYF
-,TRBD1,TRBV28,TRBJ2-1,TGTGCCAGCAGCCCCGGGACAGGAATATACAATGAGCAGTTCTTC,CASSPGTGIYNEQFF
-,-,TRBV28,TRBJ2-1,TGTGCCAGCAGTCCAAGGCGTGCCACTTACAATGAGCAGTTCTTC,CASSPRRATYNEQFF
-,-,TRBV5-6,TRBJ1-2,TGTGCCAGCAGCTTGGCGGATAACTATGGCTACACCTTC,CASSLADNYGYTF
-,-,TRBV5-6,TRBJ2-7,TGTGCCAGCAGCTTGGACGCGACCTACGAGCAGTACTTC,CASSLDATYEQYF
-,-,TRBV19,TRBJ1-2,TGTGCCAGTAGGGAAGAACAGACGATAAAGGGAGGCTACACCTTC,CASREEQTIKGGYTF
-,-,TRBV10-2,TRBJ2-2,TGCGCCAGCAGCCCTCCCGGGGAGCTGTTTTTT,CASSPPGELFF
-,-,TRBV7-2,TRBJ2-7,TGTGCCAGCAGCTTAGGGGCGAGCGGCTACGAGCAGTACTTC,CASSLGASGYEQYF
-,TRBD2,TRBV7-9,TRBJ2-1,TGTGCCAGCAGCTCCCCGAAGAGTAGCGGGAGTCCTTACAATGAGCAGTTCTTC,CASSSPKSSGSPYNEQFF
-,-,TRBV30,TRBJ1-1,TGTGCCTGGAGTTGGTCCTTGGACACTGAAGCTTTCTTT,CAWSWSLDTEAFF
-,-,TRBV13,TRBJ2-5,TGTGCCAGCAGCCCGCAGGGAGGCCAAGAGACCCAGTACTTC,CASSPQGGQETQYF
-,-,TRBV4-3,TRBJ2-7,TGCGCCAGCAGCCAAGAAAGGGACACTTACTACGAGCAGTACTTC,CASSQERDTYYEQYF
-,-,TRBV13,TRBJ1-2,TGTGCCAGCAGCTTAGTTGGACAGACTAACTATGGCTACACCTTC,CASSLVGQTNYGYTF
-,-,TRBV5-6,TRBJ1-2,TGTGCCAGCAGCTTGGAAGCACTTTATGGCTACACCTTC,CASSLEALYGYTF
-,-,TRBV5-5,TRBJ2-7,TGTGCCAGCAGCCCCCTCTTGGCCGGGGCCTACGAGCAGTACTTC,CASSPLLAGAYEQYF
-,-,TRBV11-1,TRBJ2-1,TGTGCCAGCAGCTTAGGTTTCGGTGAGCAGTTCTTC,CASSLGFGEQFF
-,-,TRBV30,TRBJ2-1,TGTGCCTGGAGCTGGGTGGTAGACAATGAGCAGTTCTTC,CAWSWVVDNEQFF
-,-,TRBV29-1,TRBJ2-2,TGCGGCTGGCAGGCCGTGAACACCGGGGAGCTGTTTTTT,CGWQAVNTGELFF
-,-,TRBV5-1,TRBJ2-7,TGCGCCAGCAGCTTGGGAGGGGCAGCCTACGAGCAGTACTTC,CASSLGGAAYEQYF
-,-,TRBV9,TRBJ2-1,TGTGCCAGCAGCGTCGGATACAATGAGCAGTTCTTC,CASSVGYNEQFF
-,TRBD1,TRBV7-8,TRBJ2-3,TGTGCCAGCAGACCCGCAGGGGGCGGTTCGGCAGATACGCAGTATTTT,CASRPAGGGSADTQYF
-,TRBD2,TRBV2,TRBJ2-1,TGTGCCAGCAGTGAAGTGGGACTAGCGGGGGCGATTCGGGTTAAGTTCTTC,CASSEVGLAGAIRVKFF
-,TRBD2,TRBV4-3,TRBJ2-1,TGCGCCAGCAGCCCCGGGCTAGCGGGAACAAATGAGCAGTTCTTC,CASSPGLAGTNEQFF
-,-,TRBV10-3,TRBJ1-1,TGTGCCATCAGTGACCGGGGGGTGTATGTTGAAGCTTTCTTT,CAISDRGVYVEAFF
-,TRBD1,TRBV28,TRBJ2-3,TGTGCCAGCGAGGGGGCCATAACAGATACGCAGTATTTT,CASEGAITDTQYF
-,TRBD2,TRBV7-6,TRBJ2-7,TGTGCCAGCAGCCAGGGACTAGCGGAAGGCTACGAGCAGTACTTC,CASSQGLAEGYEQYF
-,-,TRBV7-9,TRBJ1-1,TGTGCCAGCAGCTCCGAACGAGGGGGGGACACTGAAGCTTTCTTT,CASSSERGGDTEAFF
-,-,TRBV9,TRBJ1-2,TGTGCCAGCAGCCCGAGTGGGGGGGTATTAGGCTATGGCTACACCTTC,CASSPSGGVLGYGYTF
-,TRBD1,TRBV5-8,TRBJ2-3,TGTGCCAGCAGCTTGGGGTATGCAGGGGGCTCTGGAGATACGCAGTATTTT,CASSLGYAGGSGDTQYF
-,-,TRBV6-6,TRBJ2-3,TGTGCCAGCAGTTACTATAGCACAGATACGCAGTATTTT,CASSYYSTDTQYF
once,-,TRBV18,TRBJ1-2,TGTGCCAGCTCACCATATGACAGGAACTATGGCTACACCTTC,CASSPYDRNYGYTF
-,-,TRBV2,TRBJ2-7,TGTGCCAGGGATACGGAGCAGTACTTC,CARDTEQYF
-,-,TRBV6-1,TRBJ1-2,TGTGCCAGCAGTGATACGGTGCTCGGTGCTAACTATGGCCACACCTTC,CASSDTVLGANYGHTF
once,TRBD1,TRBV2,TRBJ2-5,TGTGCCAGCAGTGATCTCCCCTCCTCAGGGGGCTTGACAGAGACCCAGTACTTC,CASSDLPSSGGLTETQYF
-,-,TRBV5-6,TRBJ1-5,TGTGCCAGCAGCTTGGGCTATGGGGAACAGCCCCAGCATTTT,CASSLGYGEQPQHF
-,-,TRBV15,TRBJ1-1,TGTGCCATCGGGGATACAATGAACACTGAAGCTTTCTTT,CAIGDTMNTEAFF
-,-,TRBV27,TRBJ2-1,TGTGCCAGCAGTTTTATCCCCCCCTCTCATGAGCAGTTCTTC,CASSFIPPSHEQFF
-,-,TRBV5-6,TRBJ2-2,TGTGCCAGCAGCTTAAGGGGTAACACCGGGGAGCTGTTTTTT,CASSLRGNTGELFF